In this sample, the clone carrying this T cell receptor (beta chain) turned up many times. Antigen unknown. The data originate from a study of early T cells in non-severe SARS-CoV-2 infection. About the study: Chains stayed unpaired after sequencing of bulk RNA from unsorted whole blood.

The library protocol tagged individual cDNA molecules with unique molecular identifiers. One entry per CDR3 protein results from TCRdb running MiXCR on the 5' RACE reads. The sample lists 88,000 or so distinct CDR3 sequences, under 15% occurring once. V lost 1 base and J 6 bases, leaving 9 bases between the germline ends. CDR3 length: 13 amino acids. CDR1 and CDR2 from the germline V gene are MNHNS and SASEGT. General observations from the study: Matching results from VDJdb favored anti-spike CD8 responses, leaving private and CD4 specificities undetected.

This chain joins TRBV6-1 and TRBJ1-1, with D perhaps TRBD1 (5 bases). The sequenced sample consisted of whole blood. This TCR was sampled from an adult who was a healthcare worker with PCR-confirmed SARS-CoV-2 infection or an uninfected control (not recorded which). CDR3 in DNA: TGTGCCAGCAGTGAAGTCTGGGACGCTGAAGCTTTCTTT. It yields the protein CASSEVWDAEAFF.